The T cell receptor beta chain described here comes from a study of blood T cell repertoires in COVID-19. Source study methods: How many nucleated cells were present was estimated from reference gene primer amplification. Repertoires were generated with immunoSEQ multiplex PCR, while TCRdb's copy carries only in-frame clones and drops some. Clonal size and the V and J genes are those of that table, whereas D and trimming came from the DNA. Of around 310,000 clones listed, 90% were seen once; the top ten hold about 6.8%. Points on this clone: This specimen includes other DNA sequences encoding the same CDR3.

Those enrolled in Seattle joined during active infection and were followed longitudinally afterward. Sequenced material: peripheral blood. This TCR derives from a woman aged 25 to 39 with COVID-19, enrolled during active disease.

The chain's CDR3 is CAWSVGRGDGYTF. The CDR3, as DNA: TGTGCCTGGAGTGTTGGCAGGGGTGATGGCTACACCTTC. The J gene is TRBJ1-2, the V gene TRBV30, with D tentatively TRBD1 (6 bases). Trimming removed 0 bases at V and 6 bases at J, with 11 bases between. Germline loops: CDR1 GTSNPN, CDR2 SVGIG (reference sequence). This CDR3 spans 13 amino acids.